Presented here are 8 T cell receptor beta chains from one specimen sequenced in a study of cytomegalovirus exposure and HLA in healthy donors. 60 Vbeta and 13 Jbeta primers were used in PCR. The assay was immunoSEQ multiplex PCR, and TCRdb's table has in-frame clones only and misses some. The table shows around 200,000 clones, with less than 90% occurring only once. The sequenced sample consisted of PBMCs. These receptors were collected from a woman in her twenties or thirties in good health and CMV-seronegative.

This chain links TRBV29-1 with TRBJ2-2; D remains unclear. V was pared by 3 bases and J by 0 bases, with 5 bases between. CDR1 and CDR2 (germline): SQVTM, ANQGSEA. The CDR3 length is 13 residues. CDR3 bases: TGCAGCGTTGACAGGACGAACACCGGGGAGCTGTTTTTT. The encoded protein is CSVDRTNTGELFF.

The V gene is TRBV10-3, the J gene TRBJ2-1; D is undetermined. The CDR3 has 16 residues. The V and J ends lost 3 bases and 2 bases respectively, with 14 bases between them. Germline CDR1 reads ENHRY; CDR2 reads SYGVKD. This CDR3 reads CAISESLVETYNEQFF. The CDR3 DNA follows: TGTGCCATCAGTGAATCCCTCGTGGAGACCTACAATGAGCAGTTCTTC.

The chain uses TRBV5-1 and TRBJ1-1, with D possibly being TRBD1 (6 bases). CDR3 length equals 15 residues. Germline V gene lookup returns CDR1 SGHRS and CDR2 YFSETQ. V lost 4 bases to trimming and J lost 1 base, with 14 bases between them. The CDR3 DNA reads TGCGCCAGCAGCGAATACAGGGCACAGAACACTGAAGCTTTCTTT. Its protein product is CASSEYRAQNTEAFF. Filled out from reference TRBV5-1 and TRBJ1-1, the complete variable domain reads KAGVTQTPRYLIKTRGQQVTLSCSPISGHRSVSWYQQTPGQGLQFLFEYFSETQRNKGNFPGRFSGRQFSNSRSEMNVSTLELGDSALYLCASSEYRAQNTEAFFGQGTRLTVV.

This sequence joins TRBV11-3 and TRBJ2-3; unclear D gene. This CDR3 is built from 14 residues. Deletions cut 0 bases from V and 8 bases from J, with 12 bases between. Germline CDR1 and CDR2: SGHNT and YENEEA. CDR3: CASSLDRVVRTQYF. The CDR3 coding sequence is TGTGCCAGCAGCTTAGATCGAGTTGTACGTACGCAGTATTTT.

The CDR3 DNA is TGCGCCAGCAGCTTGATCGGGGGTACGCACGAGCAGTACTTC. As protein: CASSLIGGTHEQYF. The chain employs TRBV5-1 and TRBJ2-7; D is perhaps TRBD2 (6 bases). This CDR3 has 14 residues. The V gene lost 1 base and the J gene lost 5 bases, with 13 bases spanning the gap. Germline V gene data show CDR1 as SGHRS and CDR2 as YFSETQ.

CDR3 in DNA: TGTGCCAGTAGTCCCTCGAGAACGTTCTACGAGCAGTACTTC. This encodes CASSPSRTFYEQYF. The chain uses TRBV19 and TRBJ2-7; no clear D gene. The CDR3 loop spans 14 amino acids. CDR1 and CDR2 (germline): LNHDA, SQIVND (reference sequence). Trimming pared 5 bases from V and 3 bases from J, leaving 14 bases between.

V usage is TRBV19 and J usage is TRBJ2-1; the D gene is possibly TRBD1 (6 bases). The CDR3 length is 15 residues. V dropped 3 bases and J dropped 4 bases, with 13 bases sitting between them. CDR1 and CDR2 from the germline V gene are LNHDA and SQIVND (reference sequence). This CDR3 is CASSMDREKYNEQFF. The CDR3 DNA is TGTGCCAGTAGTATGGACAGAGAAAAATACAATGAGCAGTTCTTC. The complete variable domain, with remaining parts taken from reference TRBV19 and TRBJ2-1, reads DGGITQSPKYLFRKEGQNVTLSCEQNLNHDAMYWYRQDPGQGLRLIYYSQIVNDFQKGDIAEGYSVSREKKESFPLTVTSAQKNPTAFYLCASSMDREKYNEQFFGPGTRLTVL.

V usage is TRBV28 and J usage is TRBJ1-3; D not resolved. The CDR3 runs 14 residues. Germline loops: CDR1 MDHEN, CDR2 SYDVKM. With 2 bases removed from V and 0 bases from J, the gap between germline ends came to 5 bases. CDR3 nucleotides: TGTGCCAGCAGTTTACGGGTCTCTGGAAACACCATATATTTT. This gives the protein CASSLRVSGNTIYF.